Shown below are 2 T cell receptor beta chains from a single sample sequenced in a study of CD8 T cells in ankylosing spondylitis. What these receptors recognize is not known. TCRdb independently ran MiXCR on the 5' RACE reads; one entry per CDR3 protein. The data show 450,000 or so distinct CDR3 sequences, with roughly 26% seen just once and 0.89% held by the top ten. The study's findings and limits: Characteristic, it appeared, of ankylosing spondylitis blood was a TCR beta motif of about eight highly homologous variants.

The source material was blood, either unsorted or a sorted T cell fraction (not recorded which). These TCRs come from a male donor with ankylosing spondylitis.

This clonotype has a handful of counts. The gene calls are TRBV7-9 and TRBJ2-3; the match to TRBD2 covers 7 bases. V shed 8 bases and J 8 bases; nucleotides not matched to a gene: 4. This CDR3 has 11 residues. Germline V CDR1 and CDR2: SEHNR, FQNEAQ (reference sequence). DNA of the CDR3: TGTGCCAGCCGTCTAGCGGCTACGCAGTATTTT. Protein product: CASRLAATQYF. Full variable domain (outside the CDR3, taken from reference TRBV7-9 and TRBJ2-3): DTGVSQNPRHKITKRGQNVTFRCDPISEHNRLYWYRQTLGQGPEFLTYFQNEAQLEKSRLLSDRFSAERPKGSFSTLEIQRTEQGDSAMYLCASRLAATQYFGPGTRLTVL.

Here the CDR3 DNA reads TGCGCCAGCAGCTTGCAGGAGGGTGAAGCTTTCTTT. As protein: CASSLQEGEAFF. The chain couples TRBV5-1 to TRBJ1-1; D ambiguous. Germline CDR1 SGHRS, CDR2 YFSETQ. This CDR3 has 12 amino acids. The germline V and J ends were trimmed by 1 base and 7 bases, with 8 bases remaining between them.